The 7 T cell receptor beta chains below were found in one sample sequenced in a study of blood T cell repertoires in COVID-19. The method was immunoSEQ multiplex PCR; TCRdb's version includes in-frame clones alone and lacks a portion of them. Of about 170,000 clones listed, roughly 84% are singletons. The material sequenced was peripheral blood. These receptors came from a man aged 65 to 85 with active or convalescent COVID-19.

The chain uses TRBV28 and TRBJ2-4, with a tentative D call TRBD1 (5 bases). V dropped 5 bases and J dropped 5 bases, with 10 bases sitting between them. This CDR3 has 13 residues. Germline lookup yields CDR1 MDHEN and CDR2 SYDVKM. The CDR3 DNA is TGTGCCAGCAGTCCGAACAGGCAAAACATTCAGTACTTC. This codes for CASSPNRQNIQYF.

This clone was observed a single time. This sequence joins TRBV2 and TRBJ2-5, with D possibly TRBD1 on 5 matching bases. Germline V gene sequence: CDR1 SNHLY, CDR2 FYNNEI. The CDR3 contains 14 residues. Trimming stripped 3 bases from V and 2 bases from J, with 10 bases between. The CDR3, as DNA: TGTGCCAGCAGTGAGAGACAGATACAAGAGACCCAGTACTTC. Its translation: CASSERQIQETQYF.

V and J are TRBV27 and TRBJ2-7; 8 bases map to TRBD1. Germline V gene data show CDR1 as MNHEY and CDR2 as SMNVEV (reference sequence). CDR3 size: 15 residues. With 3 bases clipped from V and 7 bases from J, the junction kept 11 bases outside the gene matches. The CDR3 region is CASSFDTGGRYEQYF. The CDR3 DNA reads as TGTGCCAGCAGTTTCGATACAGGGGGACGGTATGAGCAGTACTTC.

V gene TRBV30 combines with J gene TRBJ2-5; maybe TRBD1 (6 bases). The CDR3 is 14 residues long. Trimming cost V 2 bases and J 2 bases, with 12 bases left between them. Per germline, CDR1 GTSNPN and CDR2 SVGIG (reference sequence). For the CDR3, the DNA is TGTGCCTGGAGTAGGGGCAGGGGACAAGAGACCCAGTACTTC. Protein sequence: CAWSRGRGQETQYF. Together with reference TRBV30 and TRBJ2-5, the CDR3 gives the full variable domain: SQTIHQWPATLVQPVGSPLSLECTVEGTSNPNLYWYRQAAGRGLQLLFYSVGIGQISSEVPQNLSASRPQDRQFILSSKKLLLSDSGFYLCAWSRGRGQETQYFGPGTRLLVL.

This sequence joins TRBV28 and TRBJ2-3; D is perhaps TRBD1 (5 bases). Trimming shortened V by 6 bases and J by 2 bases, and 12 bases separated the two germline ends. CDR1 is MDHEN and CDR2 is SYDVKM in the germline V gene. The CDR3 is 14 residues long. CDR3 nucleotides: TGTGCCAGCAGAAACAGGCTGTACACAGATACGCAGTATTTT. Encoded protein: CASRNRLYTDTQYF.

The chain has TRBV7-2 and TRBJ2-3; 7 positions match TRBD2. CDR3 length equals 17 residues. Germline V gives CDR1 SGHTA, CDR2 FQGNSA. After removal of 1 base from V and 0 bases from J, the junction contained 7 bases not matched to a gene. The CDR3 DNA sequence: TGTGCCAGCAGCTTAGTGGGGGGGAGCCCTAGCACAGATACGCAGTATTTT. As protein: CASSLVGGSPSTDTQYF.

V and J are TRBV13 and TRBJ2-7; 9 bases are shared with TRBD1. CDR3 length: 16 residues. V trimming: 5 bases; J trimming: 5 bases; junction bases outside the gene matches: 13. Germline V gives CDR1 PRHDT, CDR2 FYEKMQ (reference sequence). CDR3 in DNA: TGTGCCAGCAGCGGGGGACAGGGAGCGCATAGGGACGAGCAGTACTTC. It specifies CASSGGQGAHRDEQYF.